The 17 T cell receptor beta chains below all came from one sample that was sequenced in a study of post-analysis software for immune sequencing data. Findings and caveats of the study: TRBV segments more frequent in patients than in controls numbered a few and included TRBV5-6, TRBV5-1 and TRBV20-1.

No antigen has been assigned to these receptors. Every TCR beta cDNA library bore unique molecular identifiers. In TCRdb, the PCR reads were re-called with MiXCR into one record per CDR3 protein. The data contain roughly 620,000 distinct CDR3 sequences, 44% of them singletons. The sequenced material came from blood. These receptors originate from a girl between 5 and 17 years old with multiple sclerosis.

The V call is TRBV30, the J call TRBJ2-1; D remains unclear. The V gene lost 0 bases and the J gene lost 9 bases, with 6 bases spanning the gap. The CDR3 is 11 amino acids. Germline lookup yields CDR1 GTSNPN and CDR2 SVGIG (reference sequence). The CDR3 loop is CAWSVRGEQFF. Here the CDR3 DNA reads TGTGCCTGGAGTGTACGTGGTGAGCAGTTCTTC.

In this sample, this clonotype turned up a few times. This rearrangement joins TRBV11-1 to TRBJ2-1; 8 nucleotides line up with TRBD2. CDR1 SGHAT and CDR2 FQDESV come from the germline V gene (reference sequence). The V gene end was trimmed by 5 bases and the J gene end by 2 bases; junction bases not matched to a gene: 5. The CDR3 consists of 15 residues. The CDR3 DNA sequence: TGTGCCAGCAGCCGCGGGGGGTTCACCTACAATGAGCAGTTCTTC. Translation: CASSRGGFTYNEQFF.

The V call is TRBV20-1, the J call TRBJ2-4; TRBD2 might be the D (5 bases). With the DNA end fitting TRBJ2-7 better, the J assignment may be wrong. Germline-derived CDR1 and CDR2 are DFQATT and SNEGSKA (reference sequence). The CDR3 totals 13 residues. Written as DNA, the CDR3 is TGCAGTGCTAGTTACCAGGACTTCAACGAGCAGTACTTC. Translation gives CSASYQDFNEQYF.

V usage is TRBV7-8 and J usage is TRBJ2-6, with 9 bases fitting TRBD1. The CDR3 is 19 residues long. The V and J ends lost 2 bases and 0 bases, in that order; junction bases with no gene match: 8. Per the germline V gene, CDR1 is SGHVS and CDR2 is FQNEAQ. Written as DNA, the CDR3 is TGTGCCAGCAGCTTAACAGGGGGCGCAGGGAACTCTGGGGCCAACGTCCTGACTTTC. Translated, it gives CASSLTGGAGNSGANVLTF. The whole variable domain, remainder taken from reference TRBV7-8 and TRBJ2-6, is GAGVSQSPRYKVAKRGQDVALRCDPISGHVSLFWYQQALGQGPEFLTYFQNEAQLDKSGLPSDRFFAERPEGSVSTLKIQRTQQEDSAVYLCASSLTGGAGNSGANVLTFGAGSRLTVL.

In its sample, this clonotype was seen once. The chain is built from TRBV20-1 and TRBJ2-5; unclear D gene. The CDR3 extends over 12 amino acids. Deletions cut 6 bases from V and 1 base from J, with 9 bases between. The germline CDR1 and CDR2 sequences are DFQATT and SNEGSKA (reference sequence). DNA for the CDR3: TGCAGTGCCATGCCGCCCCAAGAGACCCAGTACTTC. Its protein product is CSAMPPQETQYF.

This chain's CDR3 is CASSFTGPDTQYF. The CDR3 DNA sequence: TGTGCCAGCAGTTTCACAGGGCCAGATACGCAGTATTTT. The chain recombines TRBV27 with TRBJ2-3, with D tentatively TRBD1 (6 bases). Germline CDR1 and CDR2: MNHEY and SMNVEV (reference sequence). Deletions cut 3 bases from V and 4 bases from J, with 8 bases between. CDR3 length equals 13 residues.

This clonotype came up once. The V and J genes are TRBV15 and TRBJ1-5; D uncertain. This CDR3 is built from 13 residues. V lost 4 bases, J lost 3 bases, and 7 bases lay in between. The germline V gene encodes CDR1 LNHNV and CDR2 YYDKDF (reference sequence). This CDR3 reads CATSIDLNQPQHF. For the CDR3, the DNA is TGTGCCACCAGCATAGATCTCAATCAGCCCCAGCATTTT.

The DNA of the CDR3 is TGTGCCATCAGTGAGTCGGGAGGGACCTACGAGCAGTACTTC. It specifies CAISESGGTYEQYF. The V and J genes are TRBV10-3 and TRBJ2-7; 7 bases fit TRBD2. The CDR3 covers 14 residues. J was trimmed by 2 bases and V by 0 bases; bases with no gene match: 1. Germline loops: CDR1 ENHRY, CDR2 SYGVKD.

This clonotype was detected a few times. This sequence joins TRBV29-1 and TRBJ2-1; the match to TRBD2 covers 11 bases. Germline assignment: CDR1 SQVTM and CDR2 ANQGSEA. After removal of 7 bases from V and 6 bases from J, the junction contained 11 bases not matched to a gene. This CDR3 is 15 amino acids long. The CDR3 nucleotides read TGCAGCGGAGCAATAGCGGGAGGGGTGGGCAATGAGCAGTTCTTC. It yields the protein CSGAIAGGVGNEQFF.

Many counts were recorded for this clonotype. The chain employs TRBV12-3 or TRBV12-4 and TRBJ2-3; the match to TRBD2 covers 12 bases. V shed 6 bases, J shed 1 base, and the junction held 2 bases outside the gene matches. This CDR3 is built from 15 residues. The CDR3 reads CASSRLAGGTDTQYF. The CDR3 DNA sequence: TGTGCCAGCAGCCGACTAGCGGGGGGCACAGATACGCAGTATTTT.

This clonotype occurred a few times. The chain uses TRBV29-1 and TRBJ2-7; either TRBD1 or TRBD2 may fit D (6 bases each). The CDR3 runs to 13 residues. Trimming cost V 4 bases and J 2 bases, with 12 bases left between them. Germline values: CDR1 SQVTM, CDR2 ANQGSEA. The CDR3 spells CSVGVGGPYEQYF. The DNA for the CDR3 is TGCAGCGTTGGTGTAGGGGGGCCCTACGAGCAGTACTTC.

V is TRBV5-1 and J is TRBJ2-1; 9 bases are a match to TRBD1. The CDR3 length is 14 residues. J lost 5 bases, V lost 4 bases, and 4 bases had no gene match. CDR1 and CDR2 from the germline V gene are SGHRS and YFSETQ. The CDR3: CASSRDRADNEQFF. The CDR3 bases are TGCGCCAGCAGCAGGGACAGGGCTGACAATGAGCAGTTCTTC.

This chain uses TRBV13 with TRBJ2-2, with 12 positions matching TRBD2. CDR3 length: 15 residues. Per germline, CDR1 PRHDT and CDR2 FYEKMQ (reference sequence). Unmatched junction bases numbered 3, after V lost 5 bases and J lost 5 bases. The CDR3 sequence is CASSPGTSGTGELFF. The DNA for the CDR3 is TGTGCCAGCAGCCCGGGGACTAGCGGGACCGGGGAGCTGTTTTTT.

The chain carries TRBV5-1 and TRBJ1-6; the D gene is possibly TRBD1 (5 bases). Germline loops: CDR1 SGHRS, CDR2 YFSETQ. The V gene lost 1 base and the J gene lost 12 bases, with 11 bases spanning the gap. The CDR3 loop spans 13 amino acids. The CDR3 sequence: CASSLSKGLPLHF. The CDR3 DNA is TGCGCCAGCAGCTTGAGCAAGGGACTACCCCTCCACTTT.

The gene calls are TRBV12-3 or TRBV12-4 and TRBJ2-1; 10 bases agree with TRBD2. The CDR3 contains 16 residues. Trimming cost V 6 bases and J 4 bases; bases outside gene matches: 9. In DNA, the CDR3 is TGTGCCAGCAGGAGCCCCGGGACTAGCGTATACAATGAGCAGTTCTTC. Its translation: CASRSPGTSVYNEQFF.

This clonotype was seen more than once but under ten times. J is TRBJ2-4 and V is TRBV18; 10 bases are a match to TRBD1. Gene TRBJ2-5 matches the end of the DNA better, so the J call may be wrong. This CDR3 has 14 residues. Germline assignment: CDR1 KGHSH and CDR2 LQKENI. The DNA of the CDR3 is TGTGCCAGCTCACATGGGACAGGGGAAGAGACCCAGTACTTC. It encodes CASSHGTGEETQYF.

CDR3 DNA: TGTGCCAGCAGTTTAGCGAGGAGGCGGGAGACCCAGTACTTC. As protein: CASSLARRRETQYF. V usage is TRBV12-3 or TRBV12-4 and J usage is TRBJ2-5, with a possible D match to TRBD2 (5 bases). The CDR3 length is 14 residues. V was pared by 0 bases and J by 5 bases, with 10 bases between.